This is a list of T cell receptor beta chains from one sample in a study of blood T cells in healthy people across ages. TCRdb itself ran the 5' RACE reads through MiXCR, one entry per CDR3 protein. The table includes about a million distinct CDR3 sequences, around two fifths detected once. The source material was blood. The receptors here all came from a man between 18 and 29 years old in good health. Each CDR3 is given with its conserved first and last residue.

16,TRBV4-3,CASSQARGQVPYGYTF
13,TRBV11-2,CASSFRTEETQYF
10,TRBV6-1,CAEGDYGNTF
14,TRBV30,CAWRPGAQSYGYTF
15,TRBV7-9,CASSLDGIPGNTIYF
15,TRBV2,CASSAATSGGDEQFF
20,TRBV2,CASSELRLTGLAGGLYEQYF
15,TRBV20-1,CSARDLLTGSETQYF
13,TRBV12-3/TRBV12-4,CASSRDVYTEAFF
16,TRBV27,CASSPSGDRFTDTQYF